This TCR beta chain was profiled in a study of cytomegalovirus exposure and HLA in healthy donors. Study-level points and caveats: In the analysis, some V segments, TRBV6-2 and TRBV6-3 included, were excluded as indistinguishable. Within an earlier analysis, most TCR beta V segments proved productive either about 90% or about 30% of the time. Later, an analysis found that common viral pathogens appeared to be linked with several of the most significant clusters. Clonal expansion was found to be greater in HLA-associated TCR beta chains than in equally common others in a later analysis.

Primers for the PCR totalled 60 Vbeta and 13 Jbeta. Here immunoSEQ multiplex PCR was the method, and the copy in TCRdb shows in-frame clones only, minus some. Of roughly 99,000 clones listed, around 76% are singletons. The germline V and J ends were trimmed by 3 bases and 2 bases, with 10 bases remaining between them. This CDR3 contains 15 residues. Germline V gives CDR1 KGHSH, CDR2 LQKENI. In the case of this clone: The antigen is not known.

The sample taken for sequencing was PBMCs. The chain recombines TRBV18 with TRBJ2-2; D is undetermined. This TCR derives from a man aged 18 to 29 in good health and CMV-seronegative. For the CDR3, the DNA is TGTGCCAGCTCACCGTCCGGCGGAAACACCGGGGAGCTGTTTTTT. The encoded protein is CASSPSGGNTGELFF. The full variable domain, in which reference TRBV18 and TRBJ2-2 provide the parts outside the CDR3, is NAGVMQNPRHLVRRRGQEARLRCSPMKGHSHVYWYRQLPEEGLKFMVYLQKENIIDESGMPKERFSAEFPKEGPSILRIQQVVRGDSAAYFCASSPSGGNTGELFFGEGSRLTVL.